The subject of this entry is one T cell receptor beta chain. This sample was included in a study of blood T cell repertoires in COVID-19. Study-level information: T cells, B-cell-depleted T cells, or PBMCs provided the cDNA or gDNA that served as material.

V lost 6 bases and J lost 3, with 8 bases in between. CDR1 and CDR2 from the germline V gene are MDHEN and SYDVKM. This CDR3 spans 13 amino acids. In the study's own analysis: For nucleated cells, counts were estimated from reference gene primer amplification. Clones were sequenced by immunoSEQ multiplex PCR, and TCRdb holds only the in-frame ones, with some missing. From that table come the V and J calls and clone size; the DNA was used to work out D and trimming. This table holds about 220,000 clones, 75% to 85% found once. The rearrangement joins TRBV28 to TRBJ1-4; no reliable D call. Material: peripheral blood. This TCR was sampled from a man aged 50-59 years with active or convalescent COVID-19. CDR3 DNA: TGTGCCAGCAGCAGACGGGCTAATGAAAAACTGTTTTTT. It specifies CASSRRANEKLFF.